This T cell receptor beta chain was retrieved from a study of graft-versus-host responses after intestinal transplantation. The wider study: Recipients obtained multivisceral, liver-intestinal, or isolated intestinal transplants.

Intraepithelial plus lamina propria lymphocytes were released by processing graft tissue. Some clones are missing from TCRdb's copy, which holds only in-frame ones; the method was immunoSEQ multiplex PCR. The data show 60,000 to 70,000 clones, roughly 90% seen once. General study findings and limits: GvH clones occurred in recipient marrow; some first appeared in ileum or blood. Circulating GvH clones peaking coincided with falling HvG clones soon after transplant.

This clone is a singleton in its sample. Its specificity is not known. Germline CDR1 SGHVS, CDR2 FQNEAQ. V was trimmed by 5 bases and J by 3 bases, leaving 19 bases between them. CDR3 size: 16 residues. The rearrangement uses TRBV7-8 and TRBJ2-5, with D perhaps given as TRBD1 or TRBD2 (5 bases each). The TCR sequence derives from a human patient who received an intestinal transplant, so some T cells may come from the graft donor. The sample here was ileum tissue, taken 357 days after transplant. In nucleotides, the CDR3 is TGTGCCAGCAGCGAAGACGGGACCACCATGGAAGAGACCCAGTACTTC. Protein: CASSEDGTTMEETQYF.